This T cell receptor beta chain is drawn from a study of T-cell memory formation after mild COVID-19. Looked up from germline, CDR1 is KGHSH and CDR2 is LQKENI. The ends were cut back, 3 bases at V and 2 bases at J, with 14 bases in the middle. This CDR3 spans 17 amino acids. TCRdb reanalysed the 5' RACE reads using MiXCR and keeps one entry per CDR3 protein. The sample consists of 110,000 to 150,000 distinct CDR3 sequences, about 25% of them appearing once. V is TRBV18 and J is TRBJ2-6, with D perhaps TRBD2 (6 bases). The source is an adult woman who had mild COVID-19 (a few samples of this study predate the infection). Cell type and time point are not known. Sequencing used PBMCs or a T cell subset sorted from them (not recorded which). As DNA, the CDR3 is TGTGCCAGCTCACCGTTCAGGGACTTCACTGGGGCCAACGTCCTGACTTTC. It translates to CASSPFRDFTGANVLTF. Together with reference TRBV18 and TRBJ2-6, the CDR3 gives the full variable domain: NAGVMQNPRHLVRRRGQEARLRCSPMKGHSHVYWYRQLPEEGLKFMVYLQKENIIDESGMPKERFSAEFPKEGPSILRIQQVVRGDSAAYFCASSPFRDFTGANVLTFGAGSRLTVL.